The entry that follows covers one TCR beta chain sequence. The antigen is unknown. At one end, the junction sequence differs from germline, possibly due to a read error. The sample is drawn from a study of tumor-infiltrating lymphocytes in primary liver carcinoma. Study-level information: All patients, whether men or women, fell within 30 to 69 years of age.

Looked up from germline, CDR1 is SGHRS and CDR2 is YFSETQ. There are 16 residues in the CDR3. Unsorted bulk tissue (about 18-30 mg) underwent RNA and DNA co-extraction. General study results and limits: It was tumor-adjacent and tumor-blood pairs that overlapped less than tumor region pairs did.

With approximately 470 ng total RNA as template and a constant-region primer, TCR beta cDNA was made. ARM-PCR was slightly modified, and three nested multiplex PCR rounds with it gave rise to the TCR beta libraries. It was with TRBV1-TRBV30 forward primers and a C-beta reverse primer that the first two PCR rounds were run, at 10 to 11 cycles each. TCRdb reprocessed the multiplex PCR reads via MiXCR and lists one record per CDR3 protein. The sample has tens of thousands of distinct CDR3 sequences, 75% seen once; the top ten hold 35% to 45%. V usage is TRBV5-1 and J usage is TRBJ2-3; the D gene is possibly TRBD1 (5 bases). Sequencing was done on a sample of tumor-adjacent normal liver tissue. This receptor was taken from a man aged 40-50 years with primary liver carcinoma and hepatitis B virus infection. CDR3 residues: CASSLRTGDSTVTQYF. CDR3 DNA sequence: TGCGCCAGCAGCTTGAGGACGGGCGACAGCACAGTTACGCAGTATTTT.